This passage covers 15 T cell receptor beta chains from one sample sequenced in a study of beta chain features in type 1 diabetes. Investigators reverse transcribed all isolated RNA, so they sequenced expressed TCRB transcripts. Produced via immunoSEQ multiplex PCR; TCRdb's table is partial and in-frame only. The sample has 330,000 or so clones; around 15% are singletons. Sequencing was carried out using central memory CD4+ T cells from blood. Every receptor here comes from a man aged 25 to 40 in good health.

In its sample, this clone was seen a few times. The chain recombines TRBV29-1 with TRBJ2-7, with 9 bases that match TRBD1. CDR3 length: 13 residues. The germline CDR1 and CDR2 sequences are SQVTM and ANQGSEA. Trimming removed 4 bases from V and 9 bases from J; junction bases left unmatched: 10. CDR3 nucleotide sequence: TGCAGCGTTGGCCGGGACAGGGCTGAGAGGCAGTACTTC. It translates to CSVGRDRAERQYF.

J is TRBJ2-4 and V is TRBV25-1, with 9 nucleotides matching TRBD1. Trimming removed 7 bases from V and 5 bases from J; junction bases left unmatched: 12. CDR3 size: 16 residues. Per the germline V gene, CDR1 is MGHDK and CDR2 is SYGVNS. CDR3 loop: CASTPTRGQGQNIQYF. The DNA of the CDR3 is TGTGCCAGCACTCCGACACGGGGACAGGGTCAAAACATTCAGTACTTC.

The chain has TRBV5-4 and TRBJ2-5, with TRBD2 as a possible D gene (6 bases). Trimming took off 0 bases at V and 3 bases at J, with 6 bases between the two ends. The CDR3 contains 13 residues. The germline V gene has CDR1 SGHNT and CDR2 YYREEE (reference sequence). CDR3 in amino acids: CASSLVAEETQYF. The CDR3 bases are TGTGCCAGCAGCTTGGTAGCGGAAGAGACCCAGTACTTC.

This clone was seen a handful of times. This chain uses TRBV6-6 with TRBJ2-5; 13 bases map to TRBD2. This CDR3 is built from 16 residues. Germline V gene data show CDR1 as MNHNY and CDR2 as SVGAGI (reference sequence). The V and J ends lost 5 bases and 2 bases, in that order; junction bases with no gene match: 5. This CDR3 reads CASSRRTSGGQETQYF. As DNA, the CDR3 is TGTGCCAGCAGTCGACGGACTAGCGGGGGACAAGAGACCCAGTACTTC.

This clone was detected only a few times. This chain joins TRBV11-3 and TRBJ2-7, with D possibly TRBD2 on 5 matching bases. Trimming removed 5 bases from V and 9 bases from J, with 14 bases in between. The CDR3 consists of 12 residues. The germline V gene encodes CDR1 SGHNT and CDR2 YENEEA. The DNA of the CDR3 is TGTGCCAGCAGCCCTTACATAGCGCTGCAGTACGTC. Translation: CASSPYIALQYV.

In this sample, this clone turned up a few times. The J gene is TRBJ1-2, the V gene TRBV28; D is ambiguous. Between the trimmed V and J ends, which lost 5 bases and 3 bases, there was a span of 25 bases. CDR3 length equals 18 residues. The germline V gene has CDR1 MDHEN and CDR2 SYDVKM. CDR3 sequence (DNA): TGTGCCAGCAGTCTCTCACTCGGAGGCTTCTCCTTCGACTATGGCTACACCTTC. It encodes CASSLSLGGFSFDYGYTF.

The chain uses TRBV12-5 and TRBJ1-2; D unclear. Germline-derived CDR1 and CDR2 are LGHNT and FRNRAP. The germline V and J ends were trimmed by 0 bases and 2 bases, with 10 bases remaining between them. This CDR3 is built from 15 residues. DNA of the CDR3: TGTGCTAGTGGTTTGGTACCAGTCATAAACTATGGCTACACCTTC. Translating gives CASGLVPVINYGYTF.

The chain carries TRBV15 and TRBJ1-2; 9 bases agree with TRBD1. CDR3 length equals 14 residues. Per germline, CDR1 LNHNV and CDR2 YYDKDF (reference sequence). V shed 8 bases, J shed 4 bases, and the junction held 8 bases outside the gene matches. CDR3 in amino acids: CATQRDRASYGYTF. The CDR3 DNA is TGTGCCACCCAACGGGACAGGGCTTCCTATGGCTACACCTTC.

In this sample, this clone turned up many times. The chain carries TRBV10-3 and TRBJ2-3; 8 nucleotides align to TRBD1. This CDR3 has 14 residues. Germline-derived CDR1 and CDR2 are ENHRY and SYGVKD. V shed 6 bases and J 2 bases; nucleotides not matched to a gene: 4. CDR3 in DNA: TGTGCCATCAGCAAGACAGGGGACACAGATACGCAGTATTTT. It codes for CAISKTGDTDTQYF.

This clone was seen more than once but under ten times. The chain has TRBV6-1 and TRBJ1-2; TRBD1 matches at 7 bases. Germline CDR1 MNHNS, CDR2 SASEGT. Trimming cost V 4 bases and J 6 bases; bases outside gene matches: 14. This CDR3 comprises 16 residues. DNA of the CDR3: TGTGCCAGCAGTGGCGGGACAGTCCTCAACAAGGATGGCTACACCTTC. Translation: CASSGGTVLNKDGYTF.

The chain links TRBV5-8 to TRBJ1-2; perhaps TRBD1 as D (6 bases). Germline assignment: CDR1 SGHTS and CDR2 YDEGEE. Trimming removed 4 bases from V and 0 bases from J, with 16 bases in between. The length of the CDR3 is 16 residues. CDR3 DNA: TGTGCCAGCAGCAAGGGACACCGCAGTTCTAACTATGGCTACACCTTC. This sequence encodes CASSKGHRSSNYGYTF. The complete variable domain, with remaining parts taken from reference TRBV5-8 and TRBJ1-2, reads EAGVTQSPTHLIKTRGQQATLRCSPISGHTSVYWYQQALGLGLQFLLWYDEGEERNRGNFPPRFSGRQFPNYSSELNVNALELEDSALYLCASSKGHRSSNYGYTFGSGTRLTVV.

The table lists this clone with a few counts. The chain is built from TRBV21-1 and TRBJ2-5. TRBV21-1 is a pseudogene segment. This CDR3 contains 18 residues. CDR3 DNA sequence: TGTGCCAGCAGCAAAGATAAGGTCTTTAGGCAGTACCAAGAGACCCAGTACTTC. Its translation: CASSKDKVFRQYQETQYF.

This clone was detected only a few times. The chain couples TRBV6-5 to TRBJ1-1; 8 nucleotides agree with TRBD1. CDR3 length equals 13 residues. J lost 4 bases, V lost 8 bases, and 6 bases had no gene match. Germline CDR1 reads MNHEY; CDR2 reads SVGAGI. The CDR3 is CASGDRGGTEAFF. The CDR3 nucleotides are TGTGCCAGCGGAGACAGGGGCGGCACTGAAGCTTTCTTT.

The table lists this clone with a few counts. This chain connects TRBV27 to TRBJ2-7, with 8 positions matching TRBD2. This CDR3 comprises 15 residues. Trimming cost V 6 bases and J 3 bases; bases outside gene matches: 10. Germline lookup yields CDR1 MNHEY and CDR2 SMNVEV (reference sequence). CDR3 protein: CASRYSGGLSYEQYF. The DNA for the CDR3 is TGTGCCAGCAGGTATTCGGGGGGGCTTAGCTACGAGCAGTACTTC.

This clone appeared a few times. At one of its ends the junction is not consistent with the germline gene, which may arise from a read error. The same CDR3 is also encoded by other DNA sequences in this sample. The chain links TRBV7-7 to TRBJ1-1; D is unclear. CDR1 SSHAT and CDR2 FNYEAQ come from the germline V gene (reference sequence). The CDR3 length is 13 residues. CDR3 sequence (DNA): TGTGCTAGCAGCTTAAGCCAGAATACTGAAGCTTTCTTT. Protein product: CASSLSQNTEAFF.